Described below is a single T cell receptor (beta chain) sequence and its context. TCRdb keeps only in-frame clones here, not all; method: immunoSEQ multiplex PCR. The profile covers about 75,000 clones, with 84% appearing a single time and about 14% taken by the ten largest. The data originate from a study of control samples from healthy donors and cancer patients. The length of the CDR3 is 11 residues. V lost 5 bases, J lost 6 bases, and 5 bases lay in between. From germline, CDR1 is MNHEY and CDR2 SVGAGI. This chain joins TRBV6-5 and TRBJ2-4; D is unclear. Source material: blood. This sequence was found in a man aged 45-60 years in good health. CDR3 sequence: CASSNINIQYF. DNA of the CDR3: TGTGCCAGCAGTAACATAAACATTCAGTACTTC.